These 30 T cell receptor beta chains came from one sample sequenced in a study of CD8 T cells in ankylosing spondylitis. MiXCR, applied by TCRdb to the 5' RACE reads, yields one record per CDR3 protein. The sample gives 350,000 to 400,000 distinct CDR3 sequences, roughly 22% of which show up once; 13% is in the top ten. The specimen sequenced was blood, either unsorted or a sorted T cell fraction (not recorded which). Receptors were obtained from a male donor with ankylosing spondylitis or in good health (not recorded which).

This clonotype has only a few counts. CDR3 in DNA: TGTGCCAGCTCCCCTGTCCGGGGATATACGCAGTATTTT. The encoded protein is CASSPVRGYTQYF. This chain uses TRBV6-6 with TRBJ2-3; D possibly corresponds to TRBD2 (5 bases). Germline assignment: CDR1 MNHNY and CDR2 SVGAGI (reference sequence). Trimming left V 8 bases short and J 7 bases short, with 16 bases between. There are 13 residues in the CDR3.

This clonotype came up a few times. The chain uses TRBV6-1 and TRBJ2-5, with D unclear. This CDR3 has 14 residues. V was cut by 2 bases and J by 6 bases, with 13 bases left in between. The germline CDR1 and CDR2 sequences are MNHNS and SASEGT. Written as DNA, the CDR3 is TGTGCCAGCAGTGAACGGGCTAGTTGGAAGACCCAGTACTTC. Amino acids: CASSERASWKTQYF.

The chain has TRBV29-1 and TRBJ2-1; D remains unclear. The CDR3 loop spans 13 amino acids. The V end was cut by 7 bases, the J end by 3 bases, with 13 bases between. In germline, CDR1 is SQVTM, CDR2 ANQGSEA. CDR3 in DNA: TGCAGCGCTACCCCGATGGTCTACAATGAGCAGTTCTTC. Protein sequence: CSATPMVYNEQFF.

This sequence joins TRBV29-1 and TRBJ2-7; no reliable D call. From germline, CDR1 is SQVTM and CDR2 ANQGSEA. There are 12 residues in the CDR3. V dropped 4 bases and J dropped 2 bases, with 9 bases sitting between them. CDR3 residues: CSVGGGPYEQYF. The CDR3 DNA follows: TGCAGCGTTGGGGGTGGACCCTACGAGCAGTACTTC.

As DNA, the CDR3 is TGTGCCAGCAGCGTAGTTGTGTCGAGCGGGGAGAGAGATACGCAGTATTTT. Translation: CASSVVVSSGERDTQYF. This chain connects TRBV9 to TRBJ2-3, with 7 bases identical to TRBD2. Germline trimming cut 0 bases from V and 5 bases from J; bases unmatched to any gene: 12. Germline V gene sequence: CDR1 SGDLS, CDR2 YYNGEE. This CDR3 region has 17 residues.

CDR3 residues: CASSSPGRTGELFF. For the CDR3, the DNA is TGTGCCAGCAGTTCCCCAGGCCGCACCGGGGAGCTGTTTTTT. The chain uses TRBV7-9 and TRBJ2-2; D ambiguous. Trimming pared 6 bases from V and 4 bases from J, leaving 12 bases between. This CDR3 is built from 14 residues. Germline-derived CDR1 and CDR2 are SEHNR and FQNEAQ (reference sequence). The variable domain in full, with the rest retrieved from reference TRBV7-9 and TRBJ2-2, is DTGVSQNPRHKITKRGQNVTFRCDPISEHNRLYWYRQTLGQGPEFLTYFQNEAQLEKSRLLSDRFSAERPKGSFSTLEIQRTEQGDSAMYLCASSSPGRTGELFFGEGSRLTVL.

V is TRBV13 and J is TRBJ2-1; 9 nucleotides line up with TRBD1. CDR1 is PRHDT, CDR2 FYEKMQ, per germline (reference sequence). The CDR3 contains 15 residues. Germline trimming cut 2 bases from V and 5 bases from J; bases unmatched to any gene: 4. CDR3 loop: CASSLTGTGNNEQFF. CDR3 nucleotide sequence: TGTGCCAGCAGCTTAACGGGGACAGGGAACAATGAGCAGTTCTTC. Using reference TRBV13 and TRBJ2-1 for the parts outside the CDR3, the full variable domain is AAGVIQSPRHLIKEKRETATLKCYPIPRHDTVYWYQQGPGQDPQFLISFYEKMQSDKGSIPDRFSAQQFSDYHSELNMSSLELGDSALYFCASSLTGTGNNEQFFGPGTRLTVL.

J is TRBJ1-5 and V is TRBV7-9; D is possibly TRBD1 (5 bases). The CDR3 runs to 14 residues. Germline CDR1 SEHNR, CDR2 FQNEAQ (reference sequence). Trimming pared 5 bases from V and 1 base from J, leaving 9 bases between. CDR3 amino acids: CASSHWDSNQPQHF. CDR3 sequence (DNA): TGTGCCAGCAGCCATTGGGACAGCAATCAGCCCCAGCATTTT.

This clonotype occurred a few times. This chain connects TRBV4-2 to TRBJ2-3; weak D call: TRBD2 (5 bases). The CDR3 length is 14 residues. The V end lost 0 bases, the J end lost 4 bases, and 8 bases lay between the germline ends. The germline CDR1 and CDR2 sequences are LGHNA and YNFKEQ. The CDR3 region is CASSQETGSDTQYF. CDR3 DNA: TGTGCCAGCAGCCAAGAGACGGGATCAGATACGCAGTATTTT.

The sample holds a few counts of this clonotype. The gene calls are TRBV7-2 and TRBJ2-1; the D is unclear. CDR3 length: 12 amino acids. The germline V gene encodes CDR1 SGHTA and CDR2 FQGNSA. The V end was cut by 6 bases, the J end by 8 bases, with 11 bases between. CDR3 sequence reads: CASSRITYEQFF. The CDR3 DNA is TGTGCCAGCAGTCGTATAACCTATGAGCAGTTCTTC.

The chain uses TRBV7-9 and TRBJ2-3, with D unclear. Between the trimmed V and J ends, which lost 1 base and 4 bases, there was a span of 15 bases. From germline, CDR1 is SEHNR and CDR2 FQNEAQ (reference sequence). The CDR3 spans 16 residues. The CDR3 region is CASSLDFGFLADTQYF. In DNA form, the CDR3 reads TGTGCCAGCAGCTTAGATTTCGGGTTCTTGGCAGATACGCAGTATTTT.

V usage is TRBV7-9 and J usage is TRBJ1-1, with 7 bases fitting TRBD1. This CDR3 contains 15 residues. Looked up from germline, CDR1 is SEHNR and CDR2 is FQNEAQ (reference sequence). V lost 5 bases and J lost 1; bases outside the gene matches: 7. The CDR3 sequence is CASSQGVGRNTEAFF. The CDR3 coding sequence is TGTGCCAGCAGCCAGGGGGTCGGCCGGAACACTGAAGCTTTCTTT.

This clonotype was seen more than once but under ten times. The V and J genes are TRBV7-9 and TRBJ2-3; either TRBD1 or TRBD2 may supply D (5 bases each). The CDR3 consists of 15 residues. V lost 4 bases and J 0 bases, leaving 11 bases between the germline ends. Germline values: CDR1 SEHNR, CDR2 FQNEAQ (reference sequence). For the CDR3, the DNA is TGTGCCAGCAGCTCCCGGGACCGAAGCACAGATACGCAGTATTTT. Its protein is CASSSRDRSTDTQYF.

The sample holds a few counts of this clonotype. J is TRBJ2-1 and V is TRBV3-1; 7 nucleotides line up with TRBD2. Per germline, CDR1 LGHDT and CDR2 YNNKEL (reference sequence). Trimming removed 4 bases from V and 6 bases from J; junction bases left unmatched: 6. The CDR3 extends over 14 amino acids. This CDR3 is CASSPGLEVNEQFF. CDR3 sequence (DNA): TGTGCCAGCAGCCCAGGACTAGAGGTCAATGAGCAGTTCTTC.

This sequence joins TRBV10-1 and TRBJ2-7, with 8 bases that match TRBD1. J lost 1 base, V lost 3 bases, and 5 bases had no gene match. The CDR3 has 15 residues. The V gene's germline CDR1 is WNHNN and CDR2 SYGVQD (reference sequence). Here the CDR3 reads CASSERGQDSYEQYF. DNA of the CDR3: TGCGCCAGCAGTGAAAGGGGACAGGATTCCTACGAGCAGTACTTC.

The chain has TRBV6-2 or TRBV6-3 and TRBJ2-6; D ambiguous. V was trimmed by 5 bases and J by 5 bases, leaving 7 bases between them. In germline, CDR1 is MNHEY, CDR2 SVGEGT. The length of the CDR3 is 13 residues. CDR3 nucleotide sequence: TGTGCCAGCAGTGTATTTAGGGCCAACGTCCTGACTTTC. It translates to CASSVFRANVLTF.

The count of this clonotype is one. This chain joins TRBV7-7 and TRBJ2-2; tentative D call: TRBD1 (6 bases). Germline V gene lookup returns CDR1 SSHAT and CDR2 FNYEAQ (reference sequence). This CDR3 comprises 14 residues. Trimming removed 2 bases from V and 7 bases from J, with 11 bases in between. CDR3 in DNA: TGTGCCAGCAGCTTACGGCAGGGGAACGGGGAGCTGTTTTTT. Translating it yields CASSLRQGNGELFF.

This clonotype ranks as medium-sized (0.01 to 0.1%). The genes are TRBV20-1 and TRBJ1-5; D may be TRBD1 (5 bases). The ends were cut back, 4 bases at V and 4 bases at J, with 20 bases in the middle. In germline, CDR1 is DFQATT, CDR2 SNEGSKA (reference sequence). This CDR3 is 16 amino acids long. This chain's CDR3 is CSAKLLTGGENQPQHF. CDR3 nucleotides: TGCAGTGCTAAGCTCCTTACAGGTGGAGAGAATCAGCCCCAGCATTTT.

V usage is TRBV4-2 and J usage is TRBJ2-2; 9 nucleotides agree with TRBD2. Germline assignment: CDR1 LGHNA and CDR2 YNFKEQ. This CDR3 spans 18 amino acids. V was pared by 0 bases and J by 7 bases, with 12 bases of the junction left unmatched. The CDR3, as DNA: TGTGCCAGCAGCCAAGAGTTTCCAGCGGGGGGTTTGGGCGGGGAGCTGTTTTTT. Residues: CASSQEFPAGGLGGELFF.

The chain uses TRBV6-5 and TRBJ2-7; D possibly corresponds to TRBD1 (5 bases). Germline values: CDR1 MNHEY, CDR2 SVGAGI. The CDR3 covers 13 residues. V dropped 6 bases and J dropped 13 bases, with 22 bases sitting between them. The CDR3: CASSLLPRQPLYF. The CDR3 bases are TGTGCCAGCAGCTTATTACCCCGACAGCCCCTTTACTTC.

As DNA, the CDR3 is TGTGCCAGCAGTGACGACGGGGCGCGGAACACCGGGGAGCTGTTTTTT. It yields the protein CASSDDGARNTGELFF. V usage is TRBV2 and J usage is TRBJ2-2, with D perhaps assigned TRBD1 or TRBD2 (5 bases each). Germline V gene sequence: CDR1 SNHLY, CDR2 FYNNEI. The CDR3 totals 16 residues. Trimming shortened V by 3 bases and J by 1 base, and 12 bases separated the two germline ends.

This clonotype showed up just a few times. This chain uses TRBV7-9 with TRBJ1-1; TRBD1 aligns across 9 bases. Germline V gene data show CDR1 as SEHNR and CDR2 as FQNEAQ (reference sequence). V was clipped by 5 bases and J by 4 bases; unmatched bases: 8. This CDR3 comprises 15 residues. The CDR3, as DNA: TGTGCCAGCAGCGGAACAGGGGGCAGGGTCACTGAAGCTTTCTTT. Its translation: CASSGTGGRVTEAFF. Variable domain in full (rest from reference TRBV7-9 and TRBJ1-1): DTGVSQNPRHKITKRGQNVTFRCDPISEHNRLYWYRQTLGQGPEFLTYFQNEAQLEKSRLLSDRFSAERPKGSFSTLEIQRTEQGDSAMYLCASSGTGGRVTEAFFGQGTRLTVV.

V usage is TRBV4-2 and J usage is TRBJ2-7; D is unclear. Germline V gives CDR1 LGHNA, CDR2 YNFKEQ. Trimming pared 1 base from V and 3 bases from J, leaving 25 bases between. CDR3 length: 19 amino acids. Here the CDR3 reads CASSQVVVVRRSELYEQYF. The CDR3 DNA reads as TGTGCCAGCAGCCAAGTAGTCGTGGTAAGGCGGAGCGAGCTCTACGAGCAGTACTTC.

The sample holds many counts of this clonotype. This chain joins TRBV6-5 and TRBJ2-7; a weak D match, TRBD1 (5 bases). Germline CDR1 and CDR2: MNHEY and SVGAGI. CDR3 length: 14 amino acids. V was shortened by 2 bases and J by 6 bases, with 14 bases between the two germline ends. Here the CDR3 DNA reads TGTGCCAGCAGTTACCTGGCAGGGTTGGGCGAGCAGTACTTC. Translated: CASSYLAGLGEQYF.

The chain links TRBV7-8 to TRBJ2-1; D tentatively reads TRBD1 or TRBD2 (5 bases each). The length of the CDR3 is 14 residues. V dropped 1 base and J dropped 9 bases, with 13 bases sitting between them. Germline-derived CDR1 and CDR2 are SGHVS and FQNEAQ. The DNA of the CDR3 is TGTGCCAGCAGCTTAGGTCGCGAGGGGCCTGAGCAGTTCTTC. Its translation is CASSLGREGPEQFF.

A few counts support this clonotype. The rearrangement joins TRBV29-1 to TRBJ2-1; D is perhaps TRBD1 or TRBD2 (5 bases each). Trimming left V 3 bases short and J 0 bases short, with 18 bases between. Germline assignment: CDR1 SQVTM and CDR2 ANQGSEA. The CDR3 has 17 amino acids. CDR3 DNA: TGCAGCGTTGACCGGGACCCTACCGCCTTCTCCTACAATGAGCAGTTCTTC. As protein: CSVDRDPTAFSYNEQFF.

This clonotype was seen a few times. J is TRBJ2-3 and V is TRBV12-3 or TRBV12-4; 8 nucleotides align to TRBD1. The CDR3 sequence is 15 residues long. The V and J ends lost 5 bases and 0 bases, in that order; junction bases with no gene match: 4. The CDR3 loop reads CASSPGQGSTDTQYF. CDR3 in DNA: TGTGCCAGCAGTCCCGGACAGGGTAGCACAGATACGCAGTATTTT.

The chain links TRBV2 to TRBJ2-2; 8 bases match TRBD2. The length of the CDR3 is 19 residues. J lost 2 bases, V lost 6 bases, and 17 bases had no gene match. The germline V gene has CDR1 SNHLY and CDR2 FYNNEI. The DNA of the CDR3 is TGTGCCAGCAGAGGAGGACTAGCTTTGCCCGAAATTAACACCGGGGAGCTGTTTTTT. Protein product: CASRGGLALPEINTGELFF.

The chain is built from TRBV12-3 or TRBV12-4 and TRBJ2-1; D remains ambiguous. The ends were cut back, 3 bases at V and 8 bases at J, with 5 bases in the middle. The CDR3 runs 11 residues. The CDR3 bases are TGTGCCAGCAGTTTGATTGATGAGCAGTTCTTC. Translating it yields CASSLIDEQFF.

J is TRBJ1-5 and V is TRBV7-8; D is perhaps TRBD1 (5 bases). This CDR3 region has 12 residues. The germline V gene has CDR1 SGHVS and CDR2 FQNEAQ. The V end was cut by 3 bases, the J end by 9 bases, with 9 bases between. The DNA for the CDR3 is TGTGCCAGCAGCTTCATTGGGGCGCCCCAGCATTTT. Translated, it gives CASSFIGAPQHF.